The 7 T cell receptor beta chains in this list originate from one sample, sequenced in a study of technical replicates of blood from a handful of donors. Generated by immunoSEQ multiplex PCR, the TCRdb table keeps only in-frame clones and is missing some. The table shows tens of thousands of clones, with roughly 96% occurring only once. Source material: T cells isolated from PBMCs. Source of these receptors: a human donor in good health.

The genes are TRBV5-1 and TRBJ2-3, with D unresolved. CDR1 and CDR2 from the germline V gene are SGHRS and YFSETQ. The CDR3 covers 16 residues. Trimming stripped 1 base from V and 0 bases from J, with 12 bases between. CDR3: CASSLRLLPSTDTQYF. For the CDR3, the DNA is TGCGCCAGCAGCTTGCGACTCTTGCCCAGCACAGATACGCAGTATTTT.

The chain links TRBV6-1 to TRBJ1-2; 11 bases are shared with TRBD1. The CDR3 is made up of 15 amino acids. V was pared by 6 bases and J by 7 bases, with 10 bases of the junction left unmatched. Germline V gene data show CDR1 as MNHNS and CDR2 as SASEGT. The CDR3 DNA reads as TGTGCCAGCAGGGAGGAAGGACAGGGGGCTGGTGGCTACACCTTC. It codes for CASREEGQGAGGYTF.

The V call is TRBV6-5, the J call TRBJ1-1, with 8 nucleotides matching TRBD1. CDR3 length: 13 residues. The ends lost 0 bases at V and 9 bases at J; junction bases unmatched: 3. Germline assignment: CDR1 MNHEY and CDR2 SVGAGI. CDR3 sequence (DNA): TGTGCCAGCAGTTACTCCGACAGGGGCAAAGCTTTCTTT. The encoded protein is CASSYSDRGKAFF.

The chain carries TRBV6-1 and TRBJ2-7, with D perhaps TRBD1 (6 bases). Trimming took off 2 bases at V and 5 bases at J, with 22 bases between the two ends. The germline gives CDR1 MNHNS, CDR2 SASEGT. This CDR3 has 17 amino acids. The CDR3 sequence: CASSELGRGAAWHEQYF. The CDR3 nucleotides read TGTGCCAGCAGTGAACTTGGCAGGGGCGCGGCGTGGCACGAGCAGTACTTC.

This chain links TRBV7-9 with TRBJ2-5; no reliable D call. Trimming removed 5 bases from V and 8 bases from J, with 9 bases in between. The CDR3 has 11 amino acids. The germline CDR1 and CDR2 sequences are SEHNR and FQNEAQ (reference sequence). The CDR3 here is CASSVQATQYF. The CDR3 DNA is TGTGCCAGCAGCGTTCAAGCAACCCAGTACTTC.

This chain connects TRBV27 to TRBJ2-1; D call uncertain. Between the trimmed V and J ends, which lost 4 bases and 0 bases, there was a span of 13 bases. This CDR3 has 16 residues. Germline assignment: CDR1 MNHEY and CDR2 SMNVEV (reference sequence). CDR3 protein: CASSSTSASSYNEQFF. The CDR3 bases are TGTGCCAGCAGTTCCACTTCGGCTAGCTCCTACAATGAGCAGTTCTTC.

The genes are TRBV5-4 and TRBJ2-7; 9 nucleotides line up with TRBD2. Germline lookup yields CDR1 SGHNT and CDR2 YYREEE (reference sequence). J lost 2 bases, V lost 2 bases, and 5 bases had no gene match. The CDR3 extends over 15 amino acids. The DNA of the CDR3 is TGTGCCAGCAGCTTTGGCGGGGGGGTAACCTACGAGCAGTACTTC. Translation: CASSFGGGVTYEQYF. The full variable domain, its missing parts supplied by reference TRBV5-4 and TRBJ2-7, is ETGVTQSPTHLIKTRGQQVTLRCSSQSGHNTVSWYQQALGQGPQFIFQYYREEENGRGNFPPRFSGLQFPNYSSELNVNALELDDSALYLCASSFGGGVTYEQYFGPGTRLTVT.